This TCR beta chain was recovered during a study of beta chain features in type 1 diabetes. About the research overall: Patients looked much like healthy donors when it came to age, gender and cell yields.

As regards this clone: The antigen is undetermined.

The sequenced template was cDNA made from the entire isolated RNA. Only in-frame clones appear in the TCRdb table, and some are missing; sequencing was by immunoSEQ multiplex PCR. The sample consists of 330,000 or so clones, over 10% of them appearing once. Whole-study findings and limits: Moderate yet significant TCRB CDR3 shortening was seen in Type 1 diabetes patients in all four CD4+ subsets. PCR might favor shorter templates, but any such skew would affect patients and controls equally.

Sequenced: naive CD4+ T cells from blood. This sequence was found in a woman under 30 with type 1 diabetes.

DNA for the CDR3: TGTGCCAGCAGCTTCGATCGGGGAACTGAAGCTTTCTTT. This codes for CASSFDRGTEAFF. The chain has TRBV5-4 and TRBJ1-1; D unresolved. This CDR3 comprises 13 residues. V shed 2 bases and J shed 5 bases, with 10 bases lying between them. Germline CDR1 is SGHNT and CDR2 is YYREEE (reference sequence).